The clone carrying this T cell receptor beta chain was seen ten or more times. Individual cDNA molecules received unique molecular identifiers. TCRdb reprocessed the 5' RACE reads via MiXCR and lists one record per CDR3 protein. The profile covers around 70,000 distinct CDR3 sequences, with more than 10% appearing a single time and approximately 4% taken by the ten largest. This record belongs to a study of early T cells in non-severe SARS-CoV-2 infection. CDR3 length: 14 residues. Germline CDR1 is SGHTA and CDR2 is FQGNSA. With 1 base removed from V and 6 bases from J, the gap between germline ends came to 13 bases.

The sample taken for sequencing was whole blood. The sequence was collected from an adult who was a healthcare worker with PCR-confirmed SARS-CoV-2 infection or an uninfected control (not recorded which). V usage is TRBV7-2 and J usage is TRBJ2-7; no firm D call. CDR3 DNA sequence: TGTGCCAGCAGCTTAGGCGGACCTAGGGTCGAGCAGTACTTC. Protein: CASSLGGPRVEQYF.